The 25 T cell receptor beta chains given below trace back to one sample, sequenced in a study of CD8 T cell repertoires and HIV-1 epitope variants. TCRdb's table, derived via immunoSEQ multiplex PCR, lists solely in-frame clones and lacks some. The sample lists under 4,000 clones, nearly 70% occurring once. Their cognate antigens are unknown. Sequencing used cultured CD8+ T cells derived from PBMCs. These receptors were taken from a male donor with HIV.

This clone was counted once. The chain has TRBV19 and TRBJ2-1; 13 nucleotides match TRBD2. This CDR3 has 19 amino acids. From germline, CDR1 is LNHDA and CDR2 SQIVND (reference sequence). The V segment lost 5 bases and the J segment 5 bases; nucleotides outside the gene matches: 15. CDR3 amino acids: CASSDRLGTSGNRDNEQFF. The DNA of the CDR3 is TGTGCCAGTAGTGACAGGCTCGGGACTAGCGGGAATCGAGACAATGAGCAGTTCTTC.

This chain uses TRBV10-3 with TRBJ2-2; 7 bases line up with TRBD1. Losses at the gene ends were 5 bases for V and 6 bases for J; bases not matched to a gene: 12. Germline-derived CDR1 and CDR2 are ENHRY and SYGVKD. The CDR3 is made up of 16 amino acids. The CDR3 coding sequence is TGTGCCATCAGTACTACAGGGGAAGGCCCCGCCGGGGAGCTGTTTTTT. Its translation: CAISTTGEGPAGELFF.

CDR3: CASSLEGGRSYNEQFF. The CDR3 region has the DNA TGTGCCAGCAGCTTAGAGGGCGGGAGATCCTACAATGAGCAGTTCTTC. The chain joins TRBV7-9 to TRBJ2-1; 7 positions match TRBD2. Trimming at V came to 1 base and at J to 1 base, leaving 4 bases not matched to a gene. This CDR3 spans 16 amino acids. Germline CDR1 reads SEHNR; CDR2 reads FQNEAQ (reference sequence).

The V and J genes are TRBV7-9 and TRBJ1-2, with a tentative D call TRBD1 (5 bases). This CDR3 has 13 amino acids. V gave up 5 bases and J gave up 2 bases, with 9 bases separating them. Germline-derived CDR1 and CDR2 are SEHNR and FQNEAQ (reference sequence). The CDR3 loop reads CASSPDSNYGYTF. CDR3 in DNA: TGTGCCAGCAGCCCTGACAGCAACTATGGCTACACCTTC. The variable domain in full, with the rest retrieved from reference TRBV7-9 and TRBJ1-2, is DTGVSQNPRHKITKRGQNVTFRCDPISEHNRLYWYRQTLGQGPEFLTYFQNEAQLEKSRLLSDRFSAERPKGSFSTLEIQRTEQGDSAMYLCASSPDSNYGYTFGSGTRLTVV.

The rearrangement links TRBV6-6 to TRBJ2-1; D tentatively reads TRBD1 or TRBD2 (7 bases each). Trimming left V 0 bases short and J 6 bases short, with 15 bases between. Per germline, CDR1 MNHNY and CDR2 SVGAGI (reference sequence). The length of the CDR3 is 16 residues. The CDR3 region is CASSYSVTGRGNEQFF. The CDR3 nucleotides read TGTGCCAGCAGTTACTCCGTGACAGGGAGGGGCAATGAGCAGTTCTTC.

This clone was observed a single time. CDR3 DNA: TGTGCCAGCAGCTTTCCCCGTGCGGGAGTTGGTGGAAACACCATATATTTT. The encoded protein is CASSFPRAGVGGNTIYF. The V and J genes are TRBV11-2 and TRBJ1-3; no clear D. Per germline, CDR1 SGHAT and CDR2 FQNNGV. CDR3 length: 17 residues. V was pared by 3 bases and J by 3 bases, with 18 bases between.

The J gene is TRBJ1-2, the V gene TRBV13, with 9 bases fitting TRBD1. Looked up from germline, CDR1 is PRHDT and CDR2 is FYEKMQ (reference sequence). Trimming took 2 bases from V and 2 from J; bases not matched to a gene: 12. The CDR3 length is 18 residues. CDR3 coding DNA: TGTGCCAGCAGCTTAAGTAACGAACAGGGGGCGCCGAACTATGGCTACACCTTC. Its protein product is CASSLSNEQGAPNYGYTF.

The gene calls are TRBV27 and TRBJ1-1, with a tentative D call TRBD1 (5 bases). This CDR3 spans 15 amino acids. CDR1 MNHEY and CDR2 SMNVEV come from the germline V gene (reference sequence). Trimming cost V 3 bases and J 0 bases, with 11 bases left between them. The CDR3 bases are TGTGCCAGCAGTTTTTCGGAGGACATGAACACTGAAGCTTTCTTT. Its protein product is CASSFSEDMNTEAFF.

The chain joins TRBV10-2 to TRBJ1-1; possible D gene TRBD1, 5 bases. Trimming cost V 5 bases and J 1 base, with 11 bases left between them. Germline CDR1 WSHSY, CDR2 SAAADI. This CDR3 is 14 amino acids long. The CDR3 loop is CASSTGQANTEAFF. CDR3 DNA sequence: TGCGCCAGCAGTACTGGACAAGCGAACACTGAAGCTTTCTTT.

The rearrangement joins TRBV6-5 to TRBJ1-2, with a possible D match to TRBD1 (6 bases). V gave up 6 bases and J gave up 8 bases, with 19 bases separating them. Germline V gene lookup returns CDR1 MNHEY and CDR2 SVGAGI. The CDR3 covers 14 residues. The CDR3 DNA is TGTGCCAGCAGCACGATAACAGGGACGGACGGCTACACCTTC. Protein product: CASSTITGTDGYTF.

With respect to this clone: The junction departs from germline at one end; a sequencing error may be responsible. The rearrangement links TRBV5-1 to TRBJ1-1; the match to TRBD1 covers 7 bases. The CDR3 is 15 amino acids. Germline V gene sequence: CDR1 SGHRS, CDR2 YFSETQ. CDR3 loop: CASSLWTGDLTEAFF. The DNA for the CDR3 is TGTGCCAGCAGCTTATGGACAGGAGACTTGACTGAAGCTTTCTTT.

The chain carries TRBV6-1 and TRBJ2-2, with 9 positions matching TRBD1. The CDR3 length is 15 residues. Trimming removed 7 bases from V and 4 bases from J; junction bases left unmatched: 7. CDR1 is MNHNS, CDR2 SASEGT, per germline. Written as DNA, the CDR3 is TGTGCCAGCACCCCGGGACAGGGACCCACCGGGGAGCTGTTTTTT. This translates into CASTPGQGPTGELFF.

The chain combines TRBV28 with TRBJ2-1; 7 nucleotides agree with TRBD2. CDR3 length: 15 amino acids. Germline assignment: CDR1 MDHEN and CDR2 SYDVKM. J gave up 3 bases and V 1 base, and 3 bases lay outside the gene matches. CDR3 coding DNA: TGTGCCAGCAGTTTATTAAGCGGGGACTACAATGAGCAGTTCTTC. Translation gives CASSLLSGDYNEQFF.

Details on this clone: The same CDR3 can be traced to other DNA sequences in this sample. This chain connects TRBV4-2 to TRBJ2-7, with TRBD2 identical over 7 bases. Germline CDR1 is LGHNA and CDR2 is YNFKEQ. J was trimmed by 7 bases and V by 1 base; bases with no gene match: 1. This CDR3 has 12 residues. CDR3 sequence (DNA): TGTGCCAGCAGCCAAGCCGGGGGGGAGCAGTACTTC. Translating gives CASSQAGGEQYF.

This clone has more than one count but fewer than ten. The V gene is TRBV27, the J gene TRBJ1-2, with 10 bases fitting TRBD1. The CDR3 totals 14 residues. The junction had 8 bases not matched to a gene; V was cut back by 5 bases and J by 8 bases. Germline V gene data show CDR1 as MNHEY and CDR2 as SMNVEV (reference sequence). In nucleotides, the CDR3 is TGTGCCAGCAGTGCGACAGGGGGCTTTGGCGGCTACACCTTC. Amino acids: CASSATGGFGGYTF.

The chain recombines TRBV6-6 with TRBJ2-1, with D maybe TRBD1 (6 bases). V was pared by 2 bases and J by 8 bases, with 16 bases between. The germline V gene has CDR1 MNHNY and CDR2 SVGAGI (reference sequence). This CDR3 has 15 amino acids. CDR3: CASSYGGRGYDEQFF. As DNA, the CDR3 is TGTGCCAGCAGTTACGGGGGCAGGGGTTATGATGAGCAGTTCTTC.

V is TRBV9 and J is TRBJ2-2, with D perhaps given as TRBD1 or TRBD2 (7 bases each). Trimming took off 4 bases at V and 3 bases at J, with 10 bases between the two ends. CDR3 length: 14 residues. Per the germline V gene, CDR1 is SGDLS and CDR2 is YYNGEE. The CDR3 loop is CASSSGGDTGELFF. The DNA of the CDR3 is TGTGCCAGCAGCTCAGGGGGGGACACCGGGGAGCTGTTTTTT. The full variable domain, completed using reference TRBV9 and TRBJ2-2, is DSGVTQTPKHLITATGQRVTLRCSPRSGDLSVYWYQQSLDQGLQFLIQYYNGEERAKGNILERFSAQQFPDLHSELNLSSLELGDSALYFCASSSGGDTGELFFGEGSRLTVL.

The V call is TRBV5-4, the J call TRBJ2-1; D ambiguous. V was trimmed by 3 bases and J by 10 bases, leaving 11 bases between them. CDR1 is SGHNT, CDR2 YYREEE, per germline (reference sequence). The CDR3 runs 12 residues. DNA of the CDR3: TGTGCCAGCAGCTCACGTACTTGGGAGCAGTTCTTC. Translation gives CASSSRTWEQFF. Supplemented by reference TRBV5-4 and TRBJ2-1, the full variable domain reads ETGVTQSPTHLIKTRGQQVTLRCSSQSGHNTVSWYQQALGQGPQFIFQYYREEENGRGNFPPRFSGLQFPNYSSELNVNALELDDSALYLCASSSRTWEQFFGPGTRLTVL.

This clone has a single count. The chain combines TRBV28 with TRBJ2-5, with TRBD2 identical over 7 bases. J lost 5 bases, V lost 6 bases, and 3 bases had no gene match. CDR1 and CDR2 (germline): MDHEN, SYDVKM. This CDR3 has 12 amino acids. The CDR3 nucleotides read TGTGCCAGCAGAGACGGGGGGGAGACCCAGTACTTC. It is translated as CASRDGGETQYF.

V gene TRBV5-1 combines with J gene TRBJ2-3; D gene ambiguous. The CDR3 sequence is 14 residues long. Germline V gives CDR1 SGHRS, CDR2 YFSETQ. Trimming took 1 base from V and 2 from J, leaving 8 bases between them. In nucleotides, the CDR3 is TGCGCCAGCAGCTTGTGGGCTAACACAGATACGCAGTATTTT. The encoded protein is CASSLWANTDTQYF. Together with reference TRBV5-1 and TRBJ2-3, the CDR3 gives the full variable domain: KAGVTQTPRYLIKTRGQQVTLSCSPISGHRSVSWYQQTPGQGLQFLFEYFSETQRNKGNFPGRFSGRQFSNSRSEMNVSTLELGDSALYLCASSLWANTDTQYFGPGTRLTVL.

The chain is built from TRBV9 and TRBJ2-3; 8 bases align to TRBD2. Germline V lookup: CDR1 SGDLS, CDR2 YYNGEE. The CDR3 length is 18 residues. The J segment lost 1 base and the V segment lost 0 bases, leaving 10 bases of the junction unmatched. CDR3 in DNA: TGTGCCAGCAGCGTAGGTTGGGCGGGAGGAGAAGGCACAGATACGCAGTATTTT. Translated, it gives CASSVGWAGGEGTDTQYF.

This clone has a handful of counts. The V call is TRBV7-6, the J call TRBJ1-5; 8 bases match TRBD1. V lost 4 bases and J lost 8; bases outside the gene matches: 7. CDR3 length: 14 amino acids. Germline CDR1 SGHVS, CDR2 FNYEAQ. The CDR3 region has the DNA TGTGCCAGCAGCTCTGGACAGGGCCCAGAGCCCCAGCATTTT. Its protein is CASSSGQGPEPQHF.

The chain recombines TRBV28 with TRBJ2-3; no firm D call. V was shortened by 3 bases and J by 2 bases, with 12 bases between the two germline ends. There are 15 residues in the CDR3. CDR1 and CDR2 from the germline V gene are MDHEN and SYDVKM. CDR3 DNA: TGTGCCAGCAGTTTGGGGTTGAGTACCACAGATACGCAGTATTTT. Translated: CASSLGLSTTDTQYF.

J is TRBJ2-5 and V is TRBV4-3; TRBD1 matches 11 bases. J was trimmed by 2 bases and V by 4 bases; bases with no gene match: 6. The germline V gene has CDR1 LGHNA and CDR2 YSLEER. CDR3 length: 16 amino acids. This CDR3 reads CASSLAGTGGQETQYF. Written as DNA, the CDR3 is TGCGCCAGCAGCCTCGCCGGGACAGGGGGTCAAGAGACCCAGTACTTC.

The chain couples TRBV28 to TRBJ2-5; D could derive from TRBD1 or TRBD2 (5 bases each). V gave up 7 bases and J gave up 2 bases, with 17 bases separating them. Germline CDR1 reads MDHEN; CDR2 reads SYDVKM. The CDR3 runs to 15 residues. The CDR3 reads CASTPLGETQETQYF. Here the CDR3 DNA reads TGTGCCAGCACCCCCTTGGGGGAAACGCAAGAGACCCAGTACTTC.